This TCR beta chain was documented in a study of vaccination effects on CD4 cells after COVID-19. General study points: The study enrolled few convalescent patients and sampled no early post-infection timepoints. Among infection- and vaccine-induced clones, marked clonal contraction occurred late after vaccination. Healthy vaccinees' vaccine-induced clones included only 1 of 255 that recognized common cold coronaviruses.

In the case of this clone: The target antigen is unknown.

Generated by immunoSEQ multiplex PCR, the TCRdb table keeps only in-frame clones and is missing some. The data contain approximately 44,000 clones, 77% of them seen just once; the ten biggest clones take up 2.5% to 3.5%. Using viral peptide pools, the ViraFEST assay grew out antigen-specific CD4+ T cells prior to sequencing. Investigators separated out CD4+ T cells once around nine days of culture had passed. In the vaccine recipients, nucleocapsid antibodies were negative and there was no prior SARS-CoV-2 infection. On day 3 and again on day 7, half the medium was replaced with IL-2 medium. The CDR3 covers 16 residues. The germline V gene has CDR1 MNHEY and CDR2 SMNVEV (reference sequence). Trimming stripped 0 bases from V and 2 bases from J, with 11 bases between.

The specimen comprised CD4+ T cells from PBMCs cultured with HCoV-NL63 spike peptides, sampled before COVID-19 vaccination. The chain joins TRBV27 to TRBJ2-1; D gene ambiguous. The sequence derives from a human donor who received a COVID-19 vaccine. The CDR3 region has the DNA TGTGCCAGCAGTTTATCAATAGGAGTCGCCTACAATGAGCAGTTCTTC. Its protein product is CASSLSIGVAYNEQFF.